This T cell receptor (beta chain) was recorded in a study of response to subunit inactivated influenza vaccine. This clonotype was seen a handful of times. Antigen unknown. TCRdb used MiXCR to reprocess the RT-PCR reads, holding one entry per CDR3 protein. The sample has 700,000 to 800,000 distinct CDR3 sequences, about 18% seen once; the top ten hold 11%. The germline V gene has CDR1 LGHDT and CDR2 YNNKEL (reference sequence). Trimming stripped 2 bases from V and 1 base from J, with 11 bases between. The CDR3 runs to 15 residues. The study's findings and limits: Few new T cells, the authors suggested, are recruited by each seasonal influenza vaccination.

This TCR came from a middle-aged man who received an inactivated influenza vaccine. V usage is TRBV3-1 and J usage is TRBJ1-1; D perhaps matches TRBD1 (6 bases). The material was PBMCs from blood, obtained about 5 days after vaccination. CDR3 protein: CASSQSWTENTEAFF. CDR3 DNA: TGTGCCAGCAGCCAATCTTGGACAGAGAACACTGAAGCTTTCTTT.